There are many counts of the clone carrying this T cell receptor beta chain. Its antigen remains unidentified. V shed 1 base, J shed 5 bases, and the junction held 6 bases outside the gene matches. CDR1 is LGHNA and CDR2 is YNFKEQ in the germline V gene. This CDR3 spans 16 amino acids. The data belong to a study of T-cell reconstitution after alpha-beta-depleted transplantation in children. General study findings and limits: Surviving recipient T cells and intrathymic progenitors accounted for some patients' high TCRbeta diversity at day 60. Diversity and T-cell counts at one year after transplant derived mostly from new T cells.

Unique molecular identifiers were incorporated into the prepared TCRbeta library. TCRdb called the PCR reads again in MiXCR, with one record for every CDR3 protein. The repertoire has fewer than 350,000 distinct CDR3 sequences, 10% of them found once; the top ten carry 7.5%. This rearrangement joins TRBV4-2 to TRBJ2-1; TRBD2 agrees at 9 bases. The TCR originated in a boy in the first two years of life with acute myeloid leukemia, due to receive a stem cell transplant. The material sequenced was PBMCs, taken before TCRalphabeta/CD19-depleted stem cell transplant. The chain's CDR3 is CASSQGAAGGNNEQFF. The CDR3, as DNA: TGTGCCAGCAGCCAAGGGGCCGCGGGAGGGAACAATGAGCAGTTCTTC.